This is a list of T cell receptor beta chains from one sample in a study of T cells after yellow fever vaccination. One entry per CDR3 protein, called by TCRdb with MiXCR from the 5' RACE reads. Seen here are 450,000 to 600,000 distinct CDR3 sequences, around 16% observed once, and the top ten hold roughly 17%. The starting material was PBMCs, obtained around 5 days after the first yellow fever vaccination. These receptors were collected from a man younger than 35 who received the YFV17D yellow fever vaccine. Each CDR3 is given with its conserved first and last residue. Fields, in order: V gene, D gene, J gene, clone size, CDR3 protein, CDR3 DNA. D genes are given only for firm matches. Clone size is not always given. Where it is, it says once, few, many or a class for expanded clones.

>TRBV7-3|NA|TRBJ2-2|few
CASSPIRDSGELFF
TGTGCCAGCAGCCCGATTCGAGATTCCGGGGAGCTGTTTTTT
>TRBV6-1|TRBD1|TRBJ1-5|few
CASSHLIQGASGNQPQHF
TGTGCCAGCAGCCACCTAATACAGGGGGCGAGTGGGAATCAGCCCCAGCATTTT
>TRBV7-6|NA|TRBJ2-1|many
CASSLVRTQYNEQFF
TGTGCCAGCAGCTTAGTCCGTACCCAATACAATGAGCAGTTCTTC
>TRBV12-3/TRBV12-4|TRBD1|TRBJ1-2|NA
CASRGPGQGAYGYTF
TGTGCCAGCAGGGGCCCGGGACAGGGGGCTTATGGCTACACCTTC
>TRBV7-2|NA|TRBJ1-5|NA
CASSLPTGNNQPQHF
TGTGCCAGCAGCTTACCGACAGGAAACAATCAGCCCCAGCATTTT
>TRBV6-1|NA|TRBJ1-5|NA
CASSPGTYSNQPQHF
TGTGCCAGCAGTCCCGGGACATATAGCAATCAGCCCCAGCATTTT
>TRBV7-9|NA|TRBJ1-1|NA
CASSPGWAFF
TGTGCCAGCAGCCCCGGGTGGGCTTTCTTT
>TRBV7-9|NA|TRBJ1-1|NA
CASSLVESGGNTEAFF
TGTGCCAGCAGCTTAGTAGAGTCGGGGGGGAACACTGAAGCTTTCTTT
>TRBV5-4|TRBD2|TRBJ2-5|NA
CASSLAGSGGGPQETQYF
TGTGCCAGCAGCTTGGCCGGCAGCGGGGGTGGACCTCAAGAGACCCAGTACTTC
>TRBV20-1|TRBD1|TRBJ1-6|NA
CSARDRGPPLHF
TGCAGTGCTCGGGACAGGGGGCCACCCCTCCACTTT
>TRBV11-2|TRBD1|TRBJ2-3|few
CASSESRGLAQYF
TGTGCCAGCAGCGAATCCAGGGGGCTAGCGCAGTATTTT
>TRBV6-6|NA|TRBJ1-5|few
CASRDDGNQPQHF
TGTGCCAGCAGGGACGACGGGAATCAGCCCCAGCATTTT
>TRBV28|NA|TRBJ2-3|NA
CASGRDSPTDTQYF
TGTGCCAGCGGGAGGGACAGCCCTACAGATACGCAGTATTTT
>TRBV5-4|TRBD1|TRBJ1-1|few
CASSPQGALTEAFF
TGTGCCAGCAGCCCTCAGGGGGCGCTCACTGAAGCTTTCTTT
>TRBV6-6|NA|TRBJ1-2|NA
CASNEGDYGYTF
TGTGCCAGCAACGAGGGGGACTATGGCTACACCTTC
>TRBV19|NA|TRBJ1-4|few
CATQGYQGIEKLFF
TGTGCCACCCAAGGGTACCAGGGGATTGAAAAACTGTTTTTT
>TRBV5-1|TRBD1|TRBJ1-4|NA
CASSSTGSKGYEKLFF
TGCGCCAGCAGTTCGACAGGGAGTAAGGGCTATGAAAAACTGTTTTTT
>TRBV5-6|NA|TRBJ1-2|NA
CASSLLPLDGYTF
TGTGCCAGCAGCTTGCTTCCCTTGGATGGCTACACCTTC
>TRBV11-2|NA|TRBJ2-3|NA
CASRNPATDTQYF
TGTGCCAGCAGGAACCCCGCCACAGATACGCAGTATTTT
>TRBV7-2|NA|TRBJ1-1|NA
CASSFQAMNTEAFF
TGTGCCAGCAGCTTCCAGGCGATGAACACTGAAGCTTTCTTT
>TRBV12-3/TRBV12-4|NA|TRBJ2-1|few
CASSYSPRGHNEQFF
TGTGCCAGCAGTTATTCACCCCGGGGGCACAATGAGCAGTTCTTC
>TRBV29-1|NA|TRBJ1-1|few
CSVTPRLTNTEAFF
TGCAGCGTTACCCCGAGACTTACGAACACTGAAGCTTTCTTT
>TRBV6-5|NA|TRBJ2-7|NA
CASRGRTYEQYF
TGTGCCAGCAGGGGACGGACCTACGAGCAGTACTTC
>TRBV15|NA|TRBJ1-6|few
CATSTPSRTAHVSPLHF
TGTGCCACCAGCACCCCGTCCCGGACAGCGCACGTGTCACCCCTCCACTTT
>TRBV6-1|NA|TRBJ1-5|many
CASSGGGVWPQHF
TGTGCCAGCAGTGGGGGAGGGGTCTGGCCCCAGCATTTT
>TRBV5-1|NA|TRBJ1-1|NA
CASSMGNSDTEAFF
TGCGCCAGCAGCATGGGGAATAGTGACACTGAAGCTTTCTTT
>TRBV6-1|NA|TRBJ1-6|NA
CASGSGAGIDSPLHF
TGTGCCAGCGGGTCAGGGGCAGGGATTGATTCACCCCTCCACTTT
>TRBV20-1|TRBD2|TRBJ2-1|NA
CSAVRSGGVGEQFF
TGCAGTGCGGTCCGAAGCGGGGGGGTTGGGGAGCAGTTCTTC
>TRBV20-1|TRBD1|TRBJ2-1|many
CSARPGTGYNEQFF
TGCAGTGCTAGACCCGGGACAGGCTACAATGAGCAGTTCTTC
>TRBV11-3|TRBD1|TRBJ2-1|few
CASSLEDRGRDEQFF
TGTGCCAGCAGCTTAGAAGACAGGGGGCGGGATGAGCAGTTCTTC
>TRBV4-2|TRBD2|TRBJ2-2|many
CASSQISGGAETGELFF
TGTGCCAGCAGCCAGATTAGCGGGGGGGCCGAGACCGGGGAGCTGTTTTTT
>TRBV7-6|NA|TRBJ2-1|NA
CASSLSKLWAAANEQFF
TGTGCCAGCAGCTTAAGTAAACTATGGGCGGCGGCCAATGAGCAGTTCTTC
>TRBV25-1|NA|TRBJ1-1|few
CASSELGVGGPDTEAFF
TGTGCCAGCAGTGAATTGGGTGTCGGGGGGCCCGACACTGAAGCTTTCTTT
>TRBV11-1|TRBD2|TRBJ2-1|NA
CASSSRTSGGYNEQFF
TGTGCCAGCAGCTCCCGGACTAGCGGGGGCTACAATGAGCAGTTCTTC
>TRBV20-1|NA|TRBJ2-1|few
CSARPPTIRAGNEQFF
TGCAGTGCTAGACCCCCCACCATCAGAGCTGGGAATGAGCAGTTCTTC
>TRBV7-8|NA|TRBJ2-7|NA
CASQGWGNEQYF
TGTGCCAGCCAAGGTTGGGGGAACGAGCAGTACTTC
>TRBV12-3/TRBV12-4|TRBD2|TRBJ2-1|NA
CASTTSSGGLSYNEQFF
TGTGCCAGCACAACTTCTAGCGGGGGGCTCTCCTACAATGAGCAGTTCTTC
>TRBV12-3/TRBV12-4|NA|TRBJ2-1|few
CASSLEEGSNEQFF
TGTGCCAGCAGTTTAGAGGAAGGAAGTAATGAGCAGTTCTTC
>TRBV20-1|TRBD1|TRBJ2-7|few
CSATDRGRGGYEQYF
TGCAGTGCCACTGACAGGGGGCGAGGAGGCTACGAGCAGTACTTC
>TRBV20-1|NA|TRBJ1-1|many
CSARVYQVLTTEAFF
TGCAGTGCTAGAGTTTATCAAGTCCTAACCACTGAAGCTTTCTTT
>TRBV6-4|TRBD2|TRBJ2-1|NA
CASSYGTSGMNEQFF
TGTGCCAGCAGTTACGGGACTAGCGGGATGAATGAGCAGTTCTTC
>TRBV7-3|NA|TRBJ2-3|NA
CASSSTHGGPSTDTQYF
TGTGCCAGCAGCTCCACCCACGGGGGGCCGAGCACAGATACGCAGTATTTT
>TRBV3-1|TRBD2|TRBJ2-1|few
CASSQGPLAGSGIYYNEQFF
TGTGCCAGCAGCCAAGGGCCACTAGCGGGTAGCGGTATCTACTACAATGAGCAGTTCTTC
>TRBV6-5|TRBD1|TRBJ1-5|NA
CASSSWDRGSNQPQHF
TGTGCCAGCAGTTCCTGGGACAGGGGGAGCAATCAGCCCCAGCATTTT
>TRBV5-4|NA|TRBJ2-2|NA
CASERGGNTGELFF
TGTGCCAGCGAACGGGGTGGAAACACCGGGGAGCTGTTTTTT
>TRBV4-1|TRBD2|TRBJ2-5|few
CASSQDRSGGYQETQYF
TGCGCCAGCAGCCAAGATAGGAGCGGGGGATACCAAGAGACCCAGTACTTC
>TRBV7-9|TRBD2|TRBJ2-5|NA
CASSLVLAGRETQYF
TGTGCCAGCAGCTTAGTCTTAGCGGGGAGAGAGACCCAGTACTTC
>TRBV4-1|NA|TRBJ1-2|NA
CASSQETPPAHHYGYTF
TGCGCCAGCAGCCAAGAAACCCCACCAGCCCATCACTATGGCTACACCTTC
>TRBV4-1|NA|TRBJ2-2|NA
CASRAGAPAGELFF
TGCGCCAGCAGGGCGGGGGCCCCCGCCGGGGAGCTGTTTTTT
>TRBV6-2/TRBV6-3|NA|TRBJ1-5|many
CASSYEGGGRPQHF
TGTGCCAGCAGTTACGAGGGGGGGGGTCGGCCCCAGCATTTT
>TRBV5-6|TRBD1|TRBJ1-4|few
CASSQGQGTNEKLFF
TGTGCCAGCAGCCAGGGACAGGGAACTAATGAAAAACTGTTTTTT
>TRBV11-1|NA|TRBJ1-1|few
CASSFTFFPGGENTEAFF
TGTGCCAGCAGCTTCACTTTTTTCCCCGGTGGGGAGAACACTGAAGCTTTCTTT
>TRBV20-1|NA|TRBJ1-1|few
CSALTGNMDTEAFF
TGCAGTGCTTTAACAGGGAATATGGACACTGAAGCTTTCTTT
>TRBV6-6|NA|TRBJ1-2|NA
CASSRQGPQATF
TGTGCCAGCAGCCGCCAGGGGCCCCAGGCCACCTTC
>TRBV20-1|NA|TRBJ2-1|once
CSASRGLLQETQFF
TGCAGTGCTAGTCGGGGACTGTTGCAAGAGACCCAGTTCTTC